This passage covers 27 T cell receptor beta chains from one sample sequenced in a study of T cell responses to AZD1222 COVID-19 vaccine. Measured with immunoSEQ multiplex PCR; TCRdb has only the in-frame clones, and not every one. The sample lists 95,000 to 110,000 clones, 90% to 95% occurring once. Material: peripheral blood, obtained on day 0 of AZD1222 vaccination. The receptors were gathered from an adult in good health.

This clone was observed a single time. The chain employs TRBV5-6 and TRBJ1-3; a weak D match, TRBD1 (5 bases). CDR3 length: 14 residues. Germline V CDR1 and CDR2: SGHDT, YYEEEE. Trimming pared 3 bases from V and 0 bases from J, leaving 7 bases between. Here the CDR3 DNA reads TGTGCCAGCAGCTCACAGGACTCTGGAAACACCATATATTTT. Translated: CASSSQDSGNTIYF.

The chain joins TRBV7-8 to TRBJ2-6; D call uncertain. CDR1 and CDR2 from the germline V gene are SGHVS and FQNEAQ. The V end lost 5 bases, the J end lost 3 bases, and 8 bases lay between the germline ends. CDR3 length: 14 amino acids. The CDR3 DNA reads TGTGCCAGCAGCCTATATGATGGGGCCAACGTCCTGACTTTC. Encoded protein: CASSLYDGANVLTF.

The chain joins TRBV2 to TRBJ1-1, with D uncertain. Germline assignment: CDR1 SNHLY and CDR2 FYNNEI. Trimming removed 4 bases at V and 6 bases at J, with 12 bases between. This CDR3 is 13 amino acids long. The CDR3 DNA reads as TGTGCCAGCAGTGCCAGCAGTGCCTCTGAAGCTTTCTTT. Its protein is CASSASSASEAFF.

This clone has more than one count but fewer than ten. The chain joins TRBV15 to TRBJ1-2; weak D call: TRBD1 (6 bases). The length of the CDR3 is 15 residues. Looked up from germline, CDR1 is LNHNV and CDR2 is YYDKDF (reference sequence). The ends were cut back, 3 bases at V and 3 bases at J, with 14 bases in the middle. This chain's CDR3 is CATSSGTRDYYGYTF. In DNA form, the CDR3 reads TGTGCCACCAGCAGCGGGACACGGGATTACTATGGCTACACCTTC.

The chain combines TRBV5-1 with TRBJ1-2; D remains unclear. Trimming shortened V by 0 bases and J by 2 bases, and 11 bases separated the two germline ends. This CDR3 spans 15 amino acids. CDR1 SGHRS and CDR2 YFSETQ come from the germline V gene. Written as DNA, the CDR3 is TGCGCCAGCAGCTTGGTCGGGCCCCGGAACTATGGCTACACCTTC. This encodes CASSLVGPRNYGYTF.

This rearrangement joins TRBV29-1 to TRBJ2-7; 9 positions agree with TRBD2. CDR1 and CDR2 from the germline V gene are SQVTM and ANQGSEA. With 5 bases clipped from V and 4 bases from J, the junction kept 12 bases outside the gene matches. This CDR3 spans 15 amino acids. The CDR3: CSVRSGSGSGYEQYF. The CDR3 coding sequence is TGCAGCGTTCGTAGCGGGAGTGGGTCGGGATACGAGCAGTACTTC.

The chain couples TRBV7-2 to TRBJ2-7, with 9 nucleotides matching TRBD1. The V gene's germline CDR1 is SGHTA and CDR2 FQGNSA. The CDR3 loop spans 15 amino acids. The trim removed 1 base at V and 5 bases at J, leaving 6 bases unmatched. The CDR3 sequence is CASSLGGTGMHEQYF. CDR3 coding DNA: TGTGCCAGCAGCTTAGGCGGGACAGGGATGCACGAGCAGTACTTC.

This chain connects TRBV7-2 to TRBJ2-7; 7 nucleotides agree with TRBD2. CDR3 length: 16 amino acids. V was pared by 1 base and J by 2 bases, with 8 bases of the junction left unmatched. Germline CDR1 and CDR2: SGHTA and FQGNSA. The CDR3, as DNA: TGTGCCAGCAGCTTAGGGGTGGCTAGCGGAACCTACGAGCAGTACTTC. Its protein product is CASSLGVASGTYEQYF.

The chain uses TRBV9 and TRBJ1-1, with unresolved D. CDR1 SGDLS and CDR2 YYNGEE come from the germline V gene. This CDR3 region has 13 residues. V lost 0 bases to trimming and J lost 4 bases, with 7 bases between them. The CDR3 DNA sequence: TGTGCCAGCAGCGTAGGAGTCGGCACTGAAGCTTTCTTT. Translating it yields CASSVGVGTEAFF. The full variable domain, its missing parts supplied by reference TRBV9 and TRBJ1-1, is DSGVTQTPKHLITATGQRVTLRCSPRSGDLSVYWYQQSLDQGLQFLIQYYNGEERAKGNILERFSAQQFPDLHSELNLSSLELGDSALYFCASSVGVGTEAFFGQGTRLTVV.

This clone was found once. The gene calls are TRBV5-4 and TRBJ1-4; no definite D call. The CDR3 has 15 residues. Germline-derived CDR1 and CDR2 are SGHNT and YYREEE (reference sequence). V was cut by 4 bases and J by 2 bases, with 12 bases left in between. The CDR3 nucleotides are TGTGCCAGCAGCCGACGGACCGATACTAATGAAAAACTGTTTTTT. Translating gives CASSRRTDTNEKLFF.

This clone was counted between two and nine times. The chain joins TRBV28 to TRBJ1-2, with 8 nucleotides matching TRBD1. Germline V lookup: CDR1 MDHEN, CDR2 SYDVKM. This CDR3 has 17 residues. The junction had 17 bases not matched to a gene; V was cut back by 3 bases and J by 8 bases. The CDR3 bases are TGTGCCAGCAGTTTGCATAAAGTGGGACAGGCAAGAGAAGGCTACACCTTC. Its protein is CASSLHKVGQAREGYTF.

CDR3 nucleotide sequence: TGTGCCAGCAGGACAGATCAGAATTCACCCCTCCACTTT. Translated, it gives CASRTDQNSPLHF. This chain connects TRBV6-5 to TRBJ1-6, with D perhaps TRBD1 (5 bases). The V gene lost 6 bases and the J gene lost 7 bases, with 10 bases spanning the gap. This CDR3 is built from 13 residues. Germline loops: CDR1 MNHEY, CDR2 SVGAGI.

This clone was recorded once. The V gene is TRBV28, the J gene TRBJ1-4; tentative D call: TRBD1 (5 bases). The CDR3 length is 15 residues. V was cut by 4 bases and J by 1 base, with 10 bases left in between. Germline loops: CDR1 MDHEN, CDR2 SYDVKM. DNA for the CDR3: TGTGCCAGCAGTTCACAGACAGTAACTAATGAAAAACTGTTTTTT. It encodes CASSSQTVTNEKLFF.

The chain joins TRBV10-3 to TRBJ2-7; 8 bases align to TRBD2. The J segment lost 7 bases and the V segment lost 2 bases, leaving 13 bases of the junction unmatched. Germline V lookup: CDR1 ENHRY, CDR2 SYGVKD. This CDR3 has 16 amino acids. The CDR3 DNA follows: TGTGCCATCAGTGAGGGAGCGGGAGTGTTCCTCCGTGAGCAGTACTTC. As protein: CAISEGAGVFLREQYF.

The rearrangement joins TRBV2 to TRBJ1-5, with 7 bases fitting TRBD1. The CDR3 is made up of 14 amino acids. V shed 0 bases and J 7 bases; nucleotides not matched to a gene: 3. Germline CDR1 is SNHLY and CDR2 is FYNNEI. CDR3 DNA sequence: TGTGCCAGCAGTGAAGCGGGACAGTACCAGCCCCAGCATTTT. Translation: CASSEAGQYQPQHF.

The rearrangement uses TRBV6-5 and TRBJ2-3; tentatively, D is TRBD2 (5 bases). This CDR3 is 16 amino acids long. Germline assignment: CDR1 MNHEY and CDR2 SVGAGI. The V gene lost 2 bases and the J gene lost 4 bases, with 16 bases spanning the gap. The CDR3 region has the DNA TGTGCCAGCAGTTACAGCGGCCTCCTGGGAGCAGATACGCAGTATTTT. Encoded protein: CASSYSGLLGADTQYF.

Only one count was recorded for this clone. This chain connects TRBV28 to TRBJ2-2, with a weak D call TRBD2 (6 bases). Germline CDR1 reads MDHEN; CDR2 reads SYDVKM. This CDR3 is 11 amino acids long. V was cut by 9 bases and J by 7 bases, with 9 bases left in between. The CDR3 here is CASIGGGELFF. Here the CDR3 DNA reads TGTGCCAGTATCGGGGGCGGGGAGCTGTTTTTT.

This clone was picked up one time. The chain joins TRBV11-2 to TRBJ2-3; D gene uncertain. This CDR3 region has 13 residues. V was shortened by 5 bases and J by 5 bases, with 11 bases between the two germline ends. CDR1 SGHAT and CDR2 FQNNGV come from the germline V gene. The chain's CDR3 is CASSPSVGDTQYF. In DNA, the CDR3 is TGTGCCAGCAGCCCTTCAGTAGGAGATACGCAGTATTTT.

The chain joins TRBV9 to TRBJ2-3; 7 positions agree with TRBD2. V dropped 4 bases and J dropped 3; count of bases not matched to a gene: 8. Germline loops: CDR1 SGDLS, CDR2 YYNGEE. The CDR3 consists of 15 residues. The CDR3 here is CASSPIAGETDTQYF. In DNA, the CDR3 is TGTGCCAGCAGCCCCATAGCGGGTGAGACAGATACGCAGTATTTT.

This clone has only one observation. The J gene is TRBJ1-4, the V gene TRBV7-9; TRBD1 might be the D (5 bases). CDR1 SEHNR and CDR2 FQNEAQ come from the germline V gene (reference sequence). V gave up 1 base and J gave up 8 bases, with 11 bases separating them. The CDR3 covers 14 residues. CDR3: CASSLDGGREKLFF. The CDR3 DNA reads as TGTGCCAGCAGCTTAGACGGGGGTAGGGAAAAACTGTTTTTT.

The V gene is TRBV7-2, the J gene TRBJ2-7; a possible D gene is TRBD2 (5 bases). The germline V gene encodes CDR1 SGHTA and CDR2 FQGNSA. Between the trimmed V and J ends, which lost 1 base and 0 bases, there was a span of 7 bases. The CDR3 covers 14 residues. The CDR3 sequence: CASSLGGASYEQYF. DNA of the CDR3: TGTGCCAGCAGCTTAGGGGGAGCCTCCTACGAGCAGTACTTC.

This chain uses TRBV3-1 (or the pseudogene TRBV3-2) with TRBJ2-2, with D perhaps TRBD1 (5 bases). Trimming cost V 5 bases and J 4 bases, with 11 bases left between them. This CDR3 has 14 residues. Germline V gives CDR1 LGHDT, CDR2 YNNKEL (reference sequence). The CDR3 DNA is TGTGCCAGCAGCGATAGGGGTAGCACCGGGGAGCTGTTTTTT. This encodes CASSDRGSTGELFF.

This clone was counted once. The gene calls are TRBV5-1 and TRBJ2-2; D remains ambiguous. The V end was cut by 0 bases, the J end by 6 bases, with 9 bases between. CDR3 length: 14 residues. Germline CDR1 reads SGHRS; CDR2 reads YFSETQ. CDR3 amino acids: CASSLEGKAGELFF. The CDR3 DNA is TGCGCCAGCAGCTTGGAGGGTAAAGCCGGGGAGCTGTTTTTT.

V and J are TRBV6-1 and TRBJ2-7; tentative D call: TRBD1 (5 bases). The germline V gene has CDR1 MNHNS and CDR2 SASEGT. V lost 2 bases and J 4 bases, leaving 12 bases between the germline ends. The CDR3 consists of 14 residues. CDR3 amino acids: CASSELGQSYEQYF. In nucleotides, the CDR3 is TGTGCCAGCAGTGAACTAGGACAAAGTTACGAGCAGTACTTC.

This sequence joins TRBV11-2 and TRBJ1-1, with TRBD1 as a possible D gene (6 bases). The CDR3 covers 14 residues. The V and J ends lost 5 bases and 1 base respectively, with 11 bases between them. Germline V CDR1 and CDR2: SGHAT, FQNNGV. CDR3 sequence: CASSAHRENTEAFF. The CDR3, as DNA: TGTGCCAGCAGCGCTCACAGGGAGAACACTGAAGCTTTCTTT.

The chain links TRBV11-2 to TRBJ1-1, with 10 bases aligning to TRBD1. Germline CDR1 SGHAT, CDR2 FQNNGV. The trim removed 4 bases at V and 11 bases at J, leaving 7 bases unmatched. This CDR3 contains 13 residues. This CDR3 is CASSSLGQGKAFF. CDR3 nucleotides: TGTGCCAGCAGCTCACTGGGACAGGGGAAGGCTTTCTTT.

The genes are TRBV24-1 and TRBJ1-4, with D unclear. The CDR3 has 14 residues. CDR1 is KGHDR and CDR2 is SFDVKD in the germline V gene. V was clipped by 5 bases and J by 8 bases, with 14 bases between them. CDR3 loop: CATSARGAGEKLFF. CDR3 sequence (DNA): TGTGCCACCAGTGCCCGCGGAGCGGGAGAAAAACTGTTTTTT.